These T cell receptor beta chains were read from a single sample in a study of T cells in Graves' hyperthyroidism and ophthalmopathy. MiXCR, run by TCRdb on the multiplex PCR reads, gives a single entry per CDR3 protein. Among around 450,000 distinct CDR3 sequences listed, about 13% were seen once. The source material was blood. Every receptor here comes from a woman in her late teens or twenties with Graves' hyperthyroidism. Both conserved end residues are part of each CDR3. Each record gives: D gene, clone size, J gene, V gene, CDR3 protein, CDR3 DNA. D genes are given only for firm matches. Size is omitted from some rows. Given values are once, few, many or a class for expanded clones.

>.|few|TRBJ1-4|TRBV19
CASSQETATNEKLFF
TGTGCCAGTAGTCAAGAGACTGCAACTAATGAAAAACTGTTTTTT
>.|.|TRBJ2-7|TRBV5-4
CASSDGTNEQYF
TGTGCCAGCAGCGACGGGACAAACGAGCAGTACTTC
>.|.|TRBJ2-2|TRBV6-1
CASHLLGGELFF
TGTGCCAGTCACCTCCTGGGGGGGGAGCTGTTTTTT
>TRBD2|.|TRBJ2-7|TRBV9
CASSGGTSGGAYEQYF
TGTGCCAGCAGCGGGGGGACTAGCGGGGGGGCCTACGAGCAGTACTTC
>TRBD1|.|TRBJ2-2|TRBV2
CASSRDRVEMTGELFF
TGTGCCAGCAGCCGAGACAGGGTGGAAATGACCGGGGAGCTGTTTTTT
>.|many|TRBJ1-2|TRBV6-2/TRBV6-3
CASSYSTIRYGYTF
TGTGCCAGCAGTTACTCTACCATACGCTATGGCTACACCTTC
>TRBD1|.|TRBJ1-2|TRBV19
CASIRTGGIGGYTF
TGTGCCAGTATTCGGACAGGGGGCATCGGTGGCTACACCTTC
>.|many|TRBJ2-1|TRBV7-8
CASSPGRTYNEQFF
TGTGCCAGCAGCCCGGGACGGACCTACAATGAGCAGTTCTTC
>.|many|TRBJ2-1|TRBV7-3
CASSLSAFYNEQFF
TGTGCCAGCAGCTTAAGTGCCTTCTACAATGAGCAGTTCTTC
>.|.|TRBJ2-1|TRBV12-3/TRBV12-4
CASSLVSETYNEQFF
TGTGCCAGCAGTTTAGTAAGCGAAACCTACAATGAGCAGTTCTTC
>TRBD1|.|TRBJ1-1|TRBV6-4
CASSTHRGTEAFF
TGTGCCAGCAGTACCCACAGGGGCACTGAAGCTTTCTTT
>TRBD2|many|TRBJ2-1|TRBV7-9
CASLDAQGTSGHAAWEQFF
TGTGCCAGCCTTGATGCCCAGGGGACTAGCGGTCACGCAGCATGGGAGCAGTTCTTC
>TRBD2|.|TRBJ2-1|TRBV5-1
CASSSTGTSATNEQFF
TGCGCCAGCAGCTCGACCGGGACTAGCGCGACCAATGAGCAGTTCTTC
>.|many|TRBJ2-7|TRBV12-3/TRBV12-4
CASSFDGGAQYF
TGTGCCAGCAGTTTTGACGGGGGTGCGCAGTACTTC
>TRBD2|many|TRBJ2-7|TRBV11-2
CASSPSLAGGEQYF
TGTGCCAGCAGCCCCTCTCTAGCGGGAGGAGAGCAGTACTTC
>.|few|TRBJ2-5|TRBV5-5
CASGSPDSQETQYF
TGTGCCAGCGGCTCTCCGGACAGCCAAGAGACCCAGTACTTC
>TRBD2|few|TRBJ2-1|TRBV29-1
CSVEDRMGEGLLDEQFF
TGCAGCGTTGAAGATCGTATGGGGGAGGGCCTGCTTGATGAGCAGTTCTTC
>TRBD1|many|TRBJ1-1|TRBV5-6
CASSLADRGQTEAFF
TGTGCCAGCAGCTTGGCTGACAGGGGGCAAACTGAAGCTTTCTTT
>.|.|TRBJ1-2|TRBV11-2
CASSPHYGYTF
TGTGCCAGCAGCCCCCACTATGGCTACACCTTC
>.|.|TRBJ2-7|TRBV19
CASSRHLTSYEQYF
TGTGCCAGTAGTAGACATCTAACCTCCTACGAGCAGTACTTC
>TRBD2|many|TRBJ2-7|TRBV6-6
CASSYSLVLAGKGYEQYF
TGTGCCAGCAGTTACTCGTTAGTACTAGCGGGAAAAGGCTACGAGCAGTACTTC
>TRBD2|many|TRBJ2-1|TRBV3-1
CASSGETSGRKQFF
TGTGCCAGCAGCGGCGAGACTAGCGGGAGGAAGCAGTTCTTC